The TCR beta chain described here comes from a study of blood T cell repertoires in COVID-19. CDR3 length: 15 residues. V lost 0 bases and J 6 bases, leaving 14 bases between the germline ends. Germline loops: CDR1 SGHDN, CDR2 FVKESK. The protocol was immunoSEQ multiplex PCR, while the TCRdb copy is restricted to in-frame clones and leaves out a portion. Found here are about 150,000 clones, roughly 90% of them singletons; the top ten hold 1.5% to 2%. Sequenced input: peripheral blood. This rearrangement joins TRBV14 to TRBJ1-2; the D gene is possibly TRBD1 (6 bases). This TCR was recovered from a human donor in a cohort sampled during active COVID-19. The CDR3 spells CASSQDAGGGNGYTF. In nucleotides, the CDR3 is TGTGCCAGCAGCCAAGATGCTGGCGGGGGCAATGGCTACACCTTC.